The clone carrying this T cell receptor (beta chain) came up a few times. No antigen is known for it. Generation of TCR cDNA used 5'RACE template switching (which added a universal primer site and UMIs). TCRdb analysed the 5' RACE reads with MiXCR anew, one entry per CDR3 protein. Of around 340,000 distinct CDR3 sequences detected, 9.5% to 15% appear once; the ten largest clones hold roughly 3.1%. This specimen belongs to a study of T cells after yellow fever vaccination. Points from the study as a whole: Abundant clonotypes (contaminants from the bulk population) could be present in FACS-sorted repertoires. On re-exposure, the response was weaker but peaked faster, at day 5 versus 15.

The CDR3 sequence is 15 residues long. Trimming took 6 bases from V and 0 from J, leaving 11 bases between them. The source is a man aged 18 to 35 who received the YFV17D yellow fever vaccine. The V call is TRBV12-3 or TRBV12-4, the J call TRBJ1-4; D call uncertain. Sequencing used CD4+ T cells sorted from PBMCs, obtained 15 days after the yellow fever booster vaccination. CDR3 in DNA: TGTGCCAGCAGGAGCAGACACGCAACTAATGAAAAACTGTTTTTT. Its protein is CASRSRHATNEKLFF.